This T cell receptor beta chain is drawn from a study of Tregs in tolerant kidney transplant recipients. Study observations and caveats: Antigen-driven expansion was suggested because donor-specific Tregs expanded more than all Tregs in tolerant patients. Few patients were studied, so findings need validation in larger groups. No direct test of biological reproducibility was done here.

Of note for this clone: Its target is unknown.

The nonmyeloablative bone marrow transplants came from related graft donors, with transient mixed chimerism. Thawed PBMCs were FACS-sorted into unstimulated CD4+CD25+CD127- regulatory T cells, CD4+CD25- non-regulatory cells, CD4 and CD8 cells. Sequencing was performed with immunoSEQ multiplex PCR; in TCRdb, only in-frame clones are kept and a portion is missing. The profile shows approximately 60,000 clones, approximately 89% of them singletons. The source material was CD4+ T cells from blood (PBMCs), sampled 6 months after the transplant. This clonotype was obtained from a human patient who received a combined kidney and bone marrow transplant. Some T cells may be supplied by the graft donor.

CDR3 loop: CASTGQGSDQPQHF. The CDR3 DNA follows: TGTGCCAGCACGGGACAGGGGTCGGATCAGCCCCAGCATTTT. The chain recombines TRBV7-9 with TRBJ1-5; 10 bases line up with TRBD1. From germline, CDR1 is SEHNR and CDR2 FQNEAQ (reference sequence). The junction had 5 bases not matched to a gene; V was cut back by 7 bases and J by 5 bases. The CDR3 has 14 amino acids.